The TCR beta chain described here comes from a study of Graves' ophthalmopathy and Graves' hyperthyroidism. The study amplified TCR beta CDR3 regions using RNA transcripts. Following a first-round RT-PCR that used HTBI primers, a second-round multiplex PCR was carried out. TCRdb used MiXCR to reprocess the multiplex PCR reads, holding one entry per CDR3 protein. This table has about 740,000 distinct CDR3 sequences, roughly 40% appearing once. Overall study findings and caveats: Sensitivity reached 60% to 71% and specificity around 76% when the model predicted ophthalmopathy progression.

Comment on this clonotype: Its antigen is as yet unknown.

Moderate-to-severe activity, CAS ≥3, NOSPECS ≥4 and duration under 3 months were recorded for donors with ophthalmopathy. Diagnosis was based on clinical symptoms, serum thyroxine, TRAb, thyroid ultrasound and orbital computed tomography. It was from about 10 ml of fresh peripheral blood that the PBMCs came. The CDR3 spans 15 residues. Germline-derived CDR1 and CDR2 are SGHVS and FQNEAQ. V lost 3 bases and J lost 8; bases outside the gene matches: 6. The TCR was taken from an adult man with Graves' ophthalmopathy. The chain combines TRBV7-8 with TRBJ1-6; TRBD1 matches at 8 bases. Sequenced: peripheral blood. The CDR3 loop reads CASSFSDREDSPLHF. In DNA, the CDR3 is TGTGCCAGCAGCTTCTCGGACAGGGAGGATTCACCCCTCCACTTT.